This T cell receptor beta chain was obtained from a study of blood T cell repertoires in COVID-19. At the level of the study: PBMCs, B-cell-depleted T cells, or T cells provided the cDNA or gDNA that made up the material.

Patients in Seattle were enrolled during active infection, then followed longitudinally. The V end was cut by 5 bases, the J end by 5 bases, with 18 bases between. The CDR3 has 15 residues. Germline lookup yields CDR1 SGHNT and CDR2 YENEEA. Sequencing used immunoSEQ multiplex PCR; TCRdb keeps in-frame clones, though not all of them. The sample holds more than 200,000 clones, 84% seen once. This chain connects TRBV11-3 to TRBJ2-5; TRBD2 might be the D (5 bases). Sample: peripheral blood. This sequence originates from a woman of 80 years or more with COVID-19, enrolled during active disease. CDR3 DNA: TGTGCCAGCAGCCGAGGGCGTACTGCTGGGGAGACCCAGTACTTC. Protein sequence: CASSRGRTAGETQYF. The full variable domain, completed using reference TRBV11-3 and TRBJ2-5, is EAGVVQSPRYKIIEKKQPVAFWCNPISGHNTLYWYLQNLGQGPELLIRYENEEAVDDSQLPKDRFSAERLKGVDSTLKIQPAELGDSAVYLCASSRGRTAGETQYFGPGTRLLVL.